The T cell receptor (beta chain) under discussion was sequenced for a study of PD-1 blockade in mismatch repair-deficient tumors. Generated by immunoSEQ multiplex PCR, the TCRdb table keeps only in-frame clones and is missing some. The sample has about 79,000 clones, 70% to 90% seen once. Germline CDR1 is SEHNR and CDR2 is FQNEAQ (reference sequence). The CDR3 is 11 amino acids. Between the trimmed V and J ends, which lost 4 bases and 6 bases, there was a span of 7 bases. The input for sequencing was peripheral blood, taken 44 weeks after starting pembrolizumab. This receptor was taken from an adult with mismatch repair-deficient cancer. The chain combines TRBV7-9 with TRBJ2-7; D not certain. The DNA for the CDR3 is TGTGCCAGCAGCTCCCCAGGCGAGCAGTACTTC. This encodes CASSSPGEQYF.